The text below deals with one T cell receptor beta chain. Its antigen remains unknown. Regarding donors, all were healthy bone marrow donors. In the PCR, 60 Vbeta and 13 Jbeta primers were used. Measured with immunoSEQ multiplex PCR; TCRdb has only the in-frame clones, and not every one. The sample lists roughly 67,000 clones; about three quarters were seen once. This entry comes from a study of cytomegalovirus exposure and HLA in healthy donors. Findings and limits, study-wide: In a later analysis, across HLA loci, associated TCR counts were highest for DRB1, lowest for HLA-C. In an earlier analysis, about 87% or about 30%: the productive usage of most TCR beta V segments.

This CDR3 spans 15 amino acids. V gave up 6 bases and J gave up 0 bases, with 13 bases separating them. CDR1 is SGDLS, CDR2 YYNGEE, per germline. The genes are TRBV9 and TRBJ1-3, with TRBD1 as a possible D gene (5 bases). Sample: PBMCs. The receptor was isolated from a man between 35 and 55 years old in good health and CMV-seronegative. The CDR3 is CASNNGAGSGNTIYF. CDR3 bases: TGTGCCAGCAATAATGGGGCAGGCTCTGGAAACACCATATATTTT.